The 9 T cell receptor beta chains reported below all come from one sample, sequenced in a study of blood T cell repertoires in COVID-19. Libraries were prepared by immunoSEQ multiplex PCR; TCRdb keeps only in-frame clonotypes and omits some of them. The table has roughly 170,000 clones, about 87% seen once. The specimen sequenced was peripheral blood. Source of these receptors: a woman aged 70-85 years with COVID-19, enrolled during active disease.

V gene TRBV5-1 combines with J gene TRBJ2-1, with 14 bases that match TRBD2. CDR3 length: 15 residues. Germline lookup yields CDR1 SGHRS and CDR2 YFSETQ. V shed 2 bases and J 10 bases; nucleotides not matched to a gene: 5. This CDR3 reads CASSFGTSGRWEQFF. In DNA, the CDR3 is TGCGCCAGCAGCTTCGGGACTAGCGGGAGATGGGAGCAGTTCTTC.

J is TRBJ2-3 and V is TRBV9; 9 nucleotides match TRBD2. This CDR3 has 15 amino acids. The V gene's germline CDR1 is SGDLS and CDR2 YYNGEE. With 4 bases clipped from V and 2 bases from J, the junction kept 5 bases outside the gene matches. The CDR3 nucleotides read TGTGCCAGCAGCCCGCGGGAGGGCCTCACAGATACGCAGTATTTT. It is translated as CASSPREGLTDTQYF.

The chain employs TRBV9 and TRBJ1-2, with 9 bases aligning to TRBD1. The CDR3 has 15 amino acids. With V trimmed by 3 bases and J by 3 bases, 6 bases remained unmatched. Germline values: CDR1 SGDLS, CDR2 YYNGEE. The CDR3 here is CASSAGTGKHYGYTF. CDR3 coding DNA: TGTGCCAGCAGCGCTGGGACAGGGAAGCACTATGGCTACACCTTC.

The chain links TRBV7-3 to TRBJ2-1; no clear D gene. The CDR3 contains 18 residues. The germline V and J ends were trimmed by 3 bases and 0 bases, with 18 bases remaining between them. Germline V gene data show CDR1 as SGHTA and CDR2 as FQGTGA. The CDR3 DNA sequence: TGTGCCAGCAGCTTGGCAGGCCTCCGAATTAGCTCCTACAATGAGCAGTTCTTC. Its protein is CASSLAGLRISSYNEQFF.

Here the CDR3 DNA reads TGTGCCAGCAGTGAATCCGGGTCGGGCTACACCTTC. Translation: CASSESGSGYTF. The chain uses TRBV25-1 and TRBJ1-2; no clear D gene. In germline, CDR1 is MGHDK, CDR2 SYGVNS. V lost 1 base, J lost 8 bases, and 8 bases lay in between. The CDR3 is 12 amino acids.

This chain links TRBV4-2 with TRBJ1-1; 8 nucleotides agree with TRBD1. Germline V gene data show CDR1 as LGHNA and CDR2 as YNFKEQ. V shed 4 bases, J shed 5 bases, and the junction held 6 bases outside the gene matches. The CDR3 loop spans 14 amino acids. The CDR3: CASSPDRVRTEAFF. The CDR3, as DNA: TGTGCCAGCAGCCCGGACAGGGTGAGGACTGAAGCTTTCTTT.

This rearrangement joins TRBV7-3 to TRBJ2-1; D is perhaps TRBD2 (6 bases). The germline V and J ends were trimmed by 0 bases and 4 bases, with 16 bases remaining between them. The CDR3 extends over 17 amino acids. Germline lookup yields CDR1 SGHTA and CDR2 FQGTGA. DNA for the CDR3: TGTGCCAGCAGCTTAACGGAGGGCCTCCGGGTTTACAATGAGCAGTTCTTC. It yields the protein CASSLTEGLRVYNEQFF.

The chain is built from TRBV19 and TRBJ2-7; 8 positions match TRBD2. This CDR3 is 17 amino acids long. Trimming removed 2 bases from V and 3 bases from J; junction bases left unmatched: 12. Germline-derived CDR1 and CDR2 are LNHDA and SQIVND (reference sequence). The CDR3 region is CASSITDPSGRSYEQYF. The DNA for the CDR3 is TGTGCCAGTAGTATAACGGATCCCAGCGGGAGAAGCTACGAGCAGTACTTC.

CDR3 nucleotide sequence: TGTGCCAGCAGCTCATTCGACAGGAATCAGCCCCAGCATTTT. It is translated as CASSSFDRNQPQHF. The J gene is TRBJ1-5, the V gene TRBV7-9; possible D gene TRBD1, 6 bases. Per germline, CDR1 SEHNR and CDR2 FQNEAQ (reference sequence). V gave up 4 bases and J gave up 4 bases, with 11 bases separating them. This CDR3 region has 14 residues.